The present TCR beta chain was sequenced within a study of glioma-infiltrating T cells after dendritic cell vaccination listed by TCRdb under 2016. In the study overall: A cohort of about 15 glioblastoma patients from Phase I and II dendritic cell vaccination trials was included, of whom 9 were newly diagnosed and 6 had recurrent disease. Autologous tumor lysate-pulsed dendritic cell vaccination was administered to the patients between about 2003 and 2013. To make the vaccine, monocyte-derived dendritic cells were cultured for roughly seven days with IL-4 and GM-CSF and then pulsed overnight with autologous tumor lysate. Patients received three intradermal dendritic cell vaccine injections at biweekly intervals in the arm below the axilla. Deep sequencing of TCR beta CDR3 regions was used to quantify tumor-infiltrating lymphocyte content and compare tumor and blood repertoires in dendritic cell-vaccinated glioblastoma patients. Survival after dendritic cell vaccination was correlated with TCR sequencing metrics, such as TIL content and the overlap between tumor and blood repertoires. Results the study describes overall, beyond this receptor: The cohort was small and heterogeneous, and full blood and tumor sets were available for few patients, with initial-recurrent tumor pairs available for even fewer patients. TCR clonality showed no direct relationship with survival, which suggests that a diverse polyclonal response may matter. After dendritic cell vaccination, a higher estimated pretreatment TIL content predicted longer time to progression and overall survival. The TCR overlap response model with three groups was called speculative and said to need prospective validation.

Using the immunoSEQ assay, TCRB CDR3 regions were amplified from around 2 micrograms of genomic DNA, or from all available DNA when less than that was on hand. The multiplex PCR relied on 60 forward primers for TCR V beta segments and 13 reverse primers for J beta segments. Synthetic control templates were spiked into each sample at limiting dilution to estimate reads per starting template. Reads of 87 bp were generated by sequencing on the Illumina HiSeq System. Concerning the study's data processing: PCR and sequencing errors were removed by merging closely related sequences with a nearest neighbor algorithm. TCR overlap was measured as the percentage of unique tumor TCR beta sequences that were also present in the peripheral blood of the same patient. The immuneACCESS repertoire file appears here via TCRdb, limited to in-frame rearrangements. These files lack a portion of the clones; in checked studies, under half of the deficit traces to unresolved V genes, and the cause of the others is not known. V, J and clone size were drawn from that table, and D and trimming were deduced from the DNA. Recorded for this sample are 85,000 to 100,000 clones; about 85% of them occurred a single time. 8.5% of the sample belongs to the ten largest clones.

The germline V gene supplies CDR1 SGHDT and CDR2 YYEEEE. Here V drops 1 base and J drops 3 bases, and the junction holds 3 bases not matched to any gene. There are 15 amino acids in the CDR3, from cysteine to phenylalanine inclusive. The kept DNA is CDR3 alone, 45 bases in frame from the first base. Explained via the paper, the time point label denotes: after dendritic cell vaccination, including at tumor progression/relapse. Patients were selected for having adequate residual fresh-frozen tumor tissue and more than two years of available survival data. An isocitrate dehydrogenase mutation was not carried by any of the glioblastoma patients, although molecular status was otherwise variable. PBMC were collected before vaccination, two weeks after the third vaccination, and at tumor progression if tumor progression occurred. The Qiagen DNeasy Blood extraction Kit was used for extraction of genomic DNA.

To note about this clone: Its antigen is not yet known. It has no much larger one-base neighbor in the sample; base qualities were not kept.

The sequence links TRBV5-6 to TRBJ2-7; the junction holds 11 bases that match TRBD1. The sequence was collected from a human donor with glioblastoma. Material: blood, obtained after dendritic cell vaccination. Here is the DNA: TGTGCCAGCAGCTTGCCGGACAGGGGGCACTACGAGCAGTACTTC. It encodes CASSLPDRGHYEQYF.